Listed below are T cell receptor beta chains from one sample, sequenced in a study of blood T cell repertoires in COVID-19. The repertoire was sequenced with immunoSEQ multiplex PCR; TCRdb's copy has only in-frame clones and lacks some. This sample has a few hundred thousand clones, with roughly 80% found just once. Input material: peripheral blood. The receptors were gathered from a woman aged 60-70 years with acute or convalescent COVID-19. The CDR3 runs from the conserved cysteine through the conserved F or W. Each record gives: J gene, V gene, CDR3 protein.

>TRBJ1-5|TRBV4-2
CASSRRAGQSAQPQHF
>TRBJ1-1|TRBV4-2
CASSQAGLGNTEAFF
>TRBJ1-4|TRBV5-4
CASNLVGEGDEKLFF
>TRBJ2-4|TRBV20-1
CSAKSGRRLYF
>TRBJ1-6|TRBV27
CASSSIAKAGYNSPLHF
>TRBJ1-1|TRBV28
CASSFYRNTEAFF
>TRBJ2-1|TRBV24-1
CATSDFGTEGDEQFF
>TRBJ1-4|TRBV5-4
CASSSFGGTNEKLFF
>TRBJ1-2|TRBV12-3/TRBV12-4
CASSLTSNYGYTF
>TRBJ1-1|TRBV7-9
CASSLDGFEAFF
>TRBJ1-1|TRBV6-5
CASNSGSTGAEAFF
>TRBJ2-3|TRBV7-2
CASSLALLGGHTDTQYF
>TRBJ1-2|TRBV29-1
CSVEGPHQGSYTF
>TRBJ1-2|TRBV5-6
CASSPREANYGYTF
>TRBJ2-3|TRBV3-1/TRBV3-2
CASSQLPAGVTDTQYF
>TRBJ1-1|TRBV29-1
CSGTARLNTEAFF
>TRBJ2-5|TRBV3-1/TRBV3-2
CASSQGRQETQYF
>TRBJ1-2|TRBV4-2
CASSQGGQANYGYTF
>TRBJ2-1|TRBV6-5
CASILAADYNEQFF
>TRBJ2-3|TRBV29-1
CSAREISTDTQYF
>TRBJ2-1|TRBV29-1
CSVSAGGLYNEQFF
>TRBJ1-1|TRBV7-8
CASSRRDGGWAGAFF
>TRBJ2-1|TRBV11-2
CASSPRSSSSYNEQFF
>TRBJ1-1|TRBV2
CASSLQTGMPEAFF
>TRBJ2-7|TRBV28
CASSLGFRGEQYF
>TRBJ1-6|TRBV6-5
CASSSRAALHF
>TRBJ1-5|TRBV6-5
CASSSQWLNQPQHF
>TRBJ2-1|TRBV6-5
CASSFSRDRGLNEQFF